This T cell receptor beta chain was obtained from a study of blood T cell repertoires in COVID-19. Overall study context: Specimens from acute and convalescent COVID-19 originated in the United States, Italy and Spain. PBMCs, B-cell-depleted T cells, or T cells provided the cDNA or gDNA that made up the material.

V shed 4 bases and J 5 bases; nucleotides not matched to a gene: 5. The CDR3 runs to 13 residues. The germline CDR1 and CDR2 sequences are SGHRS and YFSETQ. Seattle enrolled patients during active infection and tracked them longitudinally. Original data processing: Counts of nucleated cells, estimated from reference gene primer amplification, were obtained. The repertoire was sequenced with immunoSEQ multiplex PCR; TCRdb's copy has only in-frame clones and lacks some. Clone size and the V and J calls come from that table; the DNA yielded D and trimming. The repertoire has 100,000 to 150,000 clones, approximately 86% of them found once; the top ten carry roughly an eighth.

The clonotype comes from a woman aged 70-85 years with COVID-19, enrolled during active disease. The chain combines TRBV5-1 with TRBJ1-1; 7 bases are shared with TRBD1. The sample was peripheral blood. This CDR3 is CASSARDRTEAFF. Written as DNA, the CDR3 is TGCGCCAGCAGCGCCCGGGACAGAACTGAAGCTTTCTTT.